The 28 T cell receptor beta chains below all came from one sample that was sequenced in a study of early T cells in non-severe SARS-CoV-2 infection. In TCRdb, the 5' RACE reads were re-called with MiXCR into one record per CDR3 protein. The sample includes fewer than 100,000 distinct CDR3 sequences, 9.5% to 15% of them seen just once. The material sequenced was whole blood. The source of these receptors is an adult who was a healthcare worker with PCR-confirmed SARS-CoV-2 infection or an uninfected control (not recorded which).

This rearrangement joins TRBV29-1 to TRBJ2-1; D is uncertain. CDR3 length equals 13 residues. Trimming removed 1 base at V and 5 bases at J, with 9 bases between. Germline CDR1 is SQVTM and CDR2 is ANQGSEA. CDR3 nucleotide sequence: TGCAGCGTTGAAGGAAGGTCCGACAATGAGCAGTTCTTC. It specifies CSVEGRSDNEQFF.

The chain joins TRBV29-1 to TRBJ1-1; D ambiguous. The CDR3 is made up of 12 amino acids. V dropped 3 bases and J dropped 1 base, with 6 bases sitting between them. Looked up from germline, CDR1 is SQVTM and CDR2 is ANQGSEA. The CDR3 bases are TGCAGCGTTGATTCGGGGAACACTGAAGCTTTCTTT. Translation: CSVDSGNTEAFF.

This clonotype turned up a few times. The gene calls are TRBV7-3 and TRBJ2-2; tentatively, D is TRBD1 (5 bases). The CDR3 is made up of 16 amino acids. Germline CDR1 reads SGHTA; CDR2 reads FQGTGA. Trimming removed 2 bases at V and 6 bases at J, with 16 bases between. CDR3 coding DNA: TGTGCCAGCAGCTTACTCCCAGGGCCCCGTTCCGGGGAGCTGTTTTTT. Protein sequence: CASSLLPGPRSGELFF.

This CDR3 reads CASSPLSQLGSRIGLAGNEQFF. CDR3 in DNA: TGTGCCAGCAGCCCCCTCAGCCAACTCGGATCCCGGATTGGACTAGCGGGAAATGAGCAGTTCTTC. The chain employs TRBV9 and TRBJ2-1; 12 nucleotides match TRBD2. V shed 4 bases, J shed 7 bases, and the junction held 27 bases outside the gene matches. The CDR3 consists of 22 residues. Germline values: CDR1 SGDLS, CDR2 YYNGEE.

There are a few counts of this clonotype. The V and J genes are TRBV11-2 and TRBJ2-7; TRBD1 matches 8 bases. The CDR3 has 14 residues. Germline loops: CDR1 SGHAT, CDR2 FQNNGV. With 4 bases clipped from V and 5 bases from J, the junction kept 7 bases outside the gene matches. The CDR3 is CASSSQGASNEQYF. DNA for the CDR3: TGTGCCAGCAGCTCTCAGGGGGCATCTAACGAGCAGTACTTC.

Many counts were recorded for this clonotype. This chain joins TRBV19 and TRBJ1-5; TRBD1 might be the D (6 bases). Trimming pared 4 bases from V and 3 bases from J, leaving 16 bases between. Germline V gene data show CDR1 as LNHDA and CDR2 as SQIVND (reference sequence). The CDR3 loop spans 16 amino acids. Written as DNA, the CDR3 is TGTGCCAGTAGTACCCTATACGGGGGCGTCAATCAGCCCCAGCATTTT. Its protein is CASSTLYGGVNQPQHF.

This clonotype showed up just a few times. The chain combines TRBV25-1 with TRBJ2-3; TRBD2 is a possible D gene (5 bases). The V gene lost 2 bases and the J gene lost 3 bases, with 12 bases spanning the gap. Germline CDR1 MGHDK, CDR2 SYGVNS. This CDR3 has 15 amino acids. DNA for the CDR3: TGTGCCAGCAGTGAAGGCCTCGGGGTAACAGATACGCAGTATTTT. Encoded protein: CASSEGLGVTDTQYF.

The genes are TRBV28 and TRBJ1-5, with 9 positions matching TRBD1. J was trimmed by 6 bases and V by 6 bases; bases with no gene match: 6. The CDR3 runs 14 residues. In germline, CDR1 is MDHEN, CDR2 SYDVKM. CDR3 DNA sequence: TGTGCCAGCAGGCCCGGGACAGGGTTTCAGCCCCAGCATTTT. It yields the protein CASRPGTGFQPQHF.

There are many counts of this clonotype. This rearrangement joins TRBV27 to TRBJ2-7, with a tentative D call TRBD2 (6 bases). V gave up 4 bases and J gave up 0 bases, with 19 bases separating them. The CDR3 has 17 residues. CDR1 and CDR2 from the germline V gene are MNHEY and SMNVEV (reference sequence). CDR3 amino acids: CASSSGLADPSSYEQYF. In DNA, the CDR3 is TGTGCCAGCAGTTCCGGATTAGCGGATCCGAGCTCCTACGAGCAGTACTTC.

In this sample, this clonotype turned up a few times. The chain carries TRBV18 and TRBJ2-2, with D unresolved. The CDR3 has 16 amino acids. Germline V lookup: CDR1 KGHSH, CDR2 LQKENI. The germline V and J ends were trimmed by 3 bases and 2 bases, with 13 bases remaining between them. The chain's CDR3 is CASSPLSGENTGELFF. The DNA of the CDR3 is TGTGCCAGCTCACCTCTTTCGGGCGAAAACACCGGGGAGCTGTTTTTT.

The rearrangement links TRBV12-3 or TRBV12-4 to TRBJ1-5, with no clear D. The CDR3 covers 13 residues. The V end lost 6 bases, the J end lost 10 bases, and 16 bases lay between the germline ends. The CDR3 reads CASSLLERGPQHF. The CDR3 DNA reads TGTGCCAGCAGCCTCCTCGAAAGAGGCCCCCAGCATTTT.

This clonotype occurred many times. The CDR3 is CASTSGISTDTQYF. CDR3 DNA: TGCGCCAGTACTAGCGGGATTTCCACAGATACGCAGTATTTT. The chain combines TRBV5-1 with TRBJ2-3; TRBD2 matches 10 bases. The CDR3 contains 14 residues. Germline V gives CDR1 SGHRS, CDR2 YFSETQ. The ends lost 8 bases at V and 2 bases at J; junction bases unmatched: 5.

This clonotype was found many times. At one boundary the junction diverges from the germline segment, which might be a read error. The V gene is TRBV2, the J gene TRBJ2-7, with 7 bases aligning to TRBD2. The CDR3 extends over 13 amino acids. From germline, CDR1 is SNHLY and CDR2 FYNNEI. Written as DNA, the CDR3 is TGTGCCAGAACTAGCGACGTCCGTCATTCTATTGACTTC. Its translation: CARTSDVRHSIDF.

There are many counts of this clonotype. V and J are TRBV7-3 and TRBJ2-1; TRBD2 agrees at 8 bases. The germline gives CDR1 SGHTA, CDR2 FQGTGA. This CDR3 comprises 13 residues. J gave up 10 bases and V 4 bases, and 6 bases lay outside the gene matches. The CDR3 coding sequence is TGTGCCAGCAGCTCACCGGGACTAGAGGAGCAGTTCTTC. It codes for CASSSPGLEEQFF.

The rearrangement uses TRBV29-1 and TRBJ2-5, with 8 bases identical to TRBD2. V lost 6 bases and J lost 5; bases outside the gene matches: 11. CDR3 length equals 14 residues. The germline gives CDR1 SQVTM, CDR2 ANQGSEA. CDR3 amino acids: CSVRRGRPSETQYF. The CDR3 DNA reads TGCAGCGTGCGTCGCGGGAGGCCCAGCGAGACCCAGTACTTC. Full variable domain (missing parts from reference TRBV29-1 and TRBJ2-5): SAVISQKPSRDICQRGTSLTIQCQVDSQVTMMFWYRQQPGQSLTLIATANQGSEATYESGFVIDKFPISRPNLTFSTLTVSNMSPEDSSIYLCSVRRGRPSETQYFGPGTRLLVL.

This clonotype has at least ten counts. For the CDR3, the DNA is TGCAGTGCTAGTCCCCTAGGAGGGACGTGGGAGACCCAGTACTTC. Amino acids: CSASPLGGTWETQYF. The genes are TRBV20-1 and TRBJ2-5; tentatively, D is TRBD2 (6 bases). Germline V gene lookup returns CDR1 DFQATT and CDR2 SNEGSKA (reference sequence). The length of the CDR3 is 15 residues. V was cut by 3 bases and J by 5 bases, with 19 bases left in between.

This clonotype was recorded at least ten times. The V gene is TRBV9, the J gene TRBJ1-2, with 7 bases that match TRBD1. CDR1 and CDR2 (germline): SGDLS, YYNGEE. The junction had 11 bases not matched to a gene; V was cut back by 5 bases and J by 4 bases. The CDR3 spans 15 residues. CDR3 bases: TGTGCCAGCAGACCGCAGACAGGGCAGGCCTATGGCTACACCTTC. Residues: CASRPQTGQAYGYTF.

CDR3 nucleotide sequence: TGCAGTGCTGGACAGGGGTCCGTTAACTATGGCTACACCTTC. Its translation: CSAGQGSVNYGYTF. The chain has TRBV20-1 and TRBJ1-2, with TRBD1 matching over 9 bases. In germline, CDR1 is DFQATT, CDR2 SNEGSKA (reference sequence). The CDR3 is 14 residues long. V was clipped by 5 bases and J by 1 base; unmatched bases: 5.

A few counts support this clonotype. The chain employs TRBV20-1 and TRBJ2-1; 9 bases fit TRBD2. V shed 3 bases and J 7 bases; nucleotides not matched to a gene: 4. CDR3 length: 13 amino acids. The germline V gene encodes CDR1 DFQATT and CDR2 SNEGSKA (reference sequence). The CDR3 DNA is TGCAGTGCTAGTGCTAGCGGGATAAATGAGCAGTTCTTC. As protein: CSASASGINEQFF.

This clonotype was seen at least ten times. This rearrangement joins TRBV6-1 to TRBJ2-7; possibly TRBD1 for D (5 bases). CDR1 MNHNS and CDR2 SASEGT come from the germline V gene. Between the trimmed V and J ends, which lost 5 bases and 3 bases, there was a span of 14 bases. The CDR3 runs 14 residues. The CDR3 loop is CASSRGPTGYEQYF. Written as DNA, the CDR3 is TGTGCCAGCAGTAGGGGTCCCACAGGCTACGAGCAGTACTTC.

The chain employs TRBV18 and TRBJ1-5; 9 positions agree with TRBD1. CDR3 length equals 14 residues. With V trimmed by 6 bases and J by 6 bases, 6 bases remained unmatched. Germline lookup yields CDR1 KGHSH and CDR2 LQKENI. The CDR3 nucleotides read TGTGCCAGCTCGCCGACAGGGGGTGGTCAGCCCCAGCATTTT. This sequence encodes CASSPTGGGQPQHF.

This clonotype occurred many times. The chain combines TRBV20-1 with TRBJ1-1; no definite D call. This CDR3 has 13 residues. V was shortened by 2 bases and J by 0 bases, with 7 bases between the two germline ends. In germline, CDR1 is DFQATT, CDR2 SNEGSKA (reference sequence). The CDR3 region is CSARPRLNTEAFF. The CDR3 DNA follows: TGCAGTGCTAGACCCCGGCTGAACACTGAAGCTTTCTTT.

There are many counts of this clonotype. The genes are TRBV29-1 and TRBJ2-7, with 8 nucleotides matching TRBD1. V gave up 4 bases and J gave up 11 bases; unmatched junction bases: 10. This CDR3 spans 12 amino acids. CDR1 SQVTM and CDR2 ANQGSEA come from the germline V gene. CDR3 sequence: CSVGNRGSYEYF. CDR3 nucleotide sequence: TGCAGCGTTGGTAACAGGGGGTCCTACGAGTACTTC.

This clonotype was counted many times. This chain joins TRBV29-1 and TRBJ2-1; 7 nucleotides align to TRBD2. CDR1 and CDR2 (germline): SQVTM, ANQGSEA. V lost 4 bases, J lost 5 bases, and 8 bases stayed unmatched. The CDR3 totals 14 residues. The CDR3 loop is CSVVRLAANNEQFF. CDR3 nucleotide sequence: TGCAGCGTTGTGAGGCTAGCGGCCAACAATGAGCAGTTCTTC.

This clonotype was observed many times. This chain joins TRBV28 and TRBJ1-2; D gene ambiguous. CDR3 length: 12 residues. CDR1 and CDR2 (germline): MDHEN, SYDVKM. V lost 5 bases and J 0 bases, leaving 4 bases between the germline ends. CDR3 amino acids: CASSLSNYGYTF. CDR3 bases: TGTGCCAGCAGTCTGTCTAACTATGGCTACACCTTC.

The chain recombines TRBV5-1 with TRBJ2-6, with 8 bases that match TRBD1. Germline V lookup: CDR1 SGHRS, CDR2 YFSETQ. The CDR3 has 17 residues. After removal of 4 bases from V and 2 bases from J, the junction contained 8 bases not matched to a gene. The DNA of the CDR3 is TGCGCCAGCAGCACTCACCAGGGGGCTGCTGGGGCCAACGTCCTGACTTTC. Translated, it gives CASSTHQGAAGANVLTF.

This clonotype was observed at least ten times. The chain joins TRBV28 to TRBJ2-3; D gene unclear. The CDR3 has 11 residues. V lost 7 bases, J lost 5 bases, and 7 bases lay in between. Germline CDR1 is MDHEN and CDR2 is SYDVKM. The DNA of the CDR3 is TGTGCCAGCACCCGTAGAGATACGCAGTATTTT. Residues: CASTRRDTQYF.

This clonotype was counted a few times. J is TRBJ2-7 and V is TRBV12-2; the table's D call of TRBD1 was not tested on the DNA. TRBV12-2 is a pseudogene segment. The CDR3 is made up of 16 amino acids. CDR3 nucleotide sequence: TGTGCAAGTCGCTCCGGGCTGGGACAGGGGGCGTACGAGCAGTACTTC. It is translated as CASRSGLGQGAYEQYF.